This entry is about one T cell receptor (beta chain). This sample stems from a study of OX40 agonist ivuxolimab in advanced cancers. Study-level information: Past anti-PD-1, anti-PD-L1 or anti-CTLA-4 therapy was accepted, and 40% to 50% had received some.

This CDR3 has 16 residues. The junction had 6 bases not matched to a gene; V was cut back by 5 bases and J by 1 base. Germline V gene lookup returns CDR1 SGHDN and CDR2 FVKESK. Using immunoSEQ multiplex PCR, the repertoire was profiled, and TCRdb retains in-frame clones only, with some absent. This sample has about 79,000 clones, with about nine tenths found just once. The sequence was obtained from an adult with an advanced solid tumor such as melanoma, head and neck, liver or kidney cancer. This chain connects TRBV14 to TRBJ2-3; 10 bases fit TRBD2. The sequencing here drew on CD4+ or CD8+ T cells sorted from blood, taken in a trial of the OX40 agonist ivuxolimab. CDR3 loop: CASSSALAGGTDTQYF. DNA for the CDR3: TGTGCCAGCAGCTCCGCCCTAGCGGGGGGCACAGATACGCAGTATTTT.